The 26 T cell receptor beta chains given below trace back to one sample, sequenced in a study of OX40 agonist ivuxolimab in advanced cancers. Profiling relied on immunoSEQ multiplex PCR, and the TCRdb table lists in-frame clones only, not all of them. The sample consists of tens of thousands of clones, 85% to 90% of them appearing once. The specimen was CD4+ or CD8+ T cells sorted from blood, collected in a trial of the OX40 agonist ivuxolimab. The receptors were sampled from an adult with an advanced solid tumor such as melanoma, head and neck, liver or kidney cancer.

The V call is TRBV20-1, the J call TRBJ2-5; no firm D call. Germline V CDR1 and CDR2: DFQATT, SNEGSKA (reference sequence). Trimming pared 7 bases from V and 5 bases from J, leaving 11 bases between. The length of the CDR3 is 11 residues. The CDR3, as DNA: TGCAGTGGCCCAAGTGGGGAGACCCAGTACTTC. Its translation: CSGPSGETQYF.

The J gene is TRBJ1-2, the V gene TRBV4-3; D remains ambiguous. Looked up from germline, CDR1 is LGHNA and CDR2 is YSLEER. The CDR3 sequence is 13 residues long. Deletions cut 2 bases from V and 8 bases from J, with 12 bases between. As DNA, the CDR3 is TGCGCCAGCAGCCAATCCCTCCCTGAAGGCTACACCTTC. This translates into CASSQSLPEGYTF.

This clone was picked up one time. The gene calls are TRBV7-2 and TRBJ2-7, with D possibly being TRBD1 or TRBD2 (5 bases each). Deletions cut 1 base from V and 2 bases from J, with 15 bases between. This CDR3 has 16 residues. CDR1 is SGHTA and CDR2 is FQGNSA in the germline V gene. CDR3 nucleotides: TGTGCCAGCAGCTTAGTCTGGGACCCTATACCCTACGAGCAGTACTTC. Translating gives CASSLVWDPIPYEQYF.

The chain links TRBV5-1 to TRBJ1-1; the D is unclear. CDR3 size: 14 residues. Between the trimmed V and J ends, which lost 4 bases and 5 bases, there was a span of 15 bases. Germline values: CDR1 SGHRS, CDR2 YFSETQ. The DNA for the CDR3 is TGCGCCAGCAGCCCACTTTACTCGGGAACTGAAGCTTTCTTT. Translated, it gives CASSPLYSGTEAFF.

This clone showed up just once. The V and J genes are TRBV11-2 and TRBJ1-1; D is undetermined. CDR3 size: 15 residues. From germline, CDR1 is SGHAT and CDR2 FQNNGV. V was pared by 7 bases and J by 5 bases, with 20 bases between. The CDR3 nucleotides are TGTGCCAGCACCGAAATTGGCGGGGTTGGGACTGAAGCTTTCTTT. Residues: CASTEIGGVGTEAFF.

The chain couples TRBV28 to TRBJ2-2; 9 bases line up with TRBD1. J lost 6 bases, V lost 3 bases, and 5 bases had no gene match. The length of the CDR3 is 15 residues. Germline CDR1 and CDR2: MDHEN and SYDVKM. The CDR3 reads CASSLGTGKAGELFF. The CDR3 DNA follows: TGTGCCAGCAGTTTGGGGACAGGGAAGGCCGGGGAGCTGTTTTTT.

This chain links TRBV10-3 with TRBJ1-2, with TRBD1 matching 8 bases. Trimming removed 0 bases from V and 9 bases from J; junction bases left unmatched: 6. Per the germline V gene, CDR1 is ENHRY and CDR2 is SYGVKD. This CDR3 contains 14 residues. CDR3 nucleotide sequence: TGTGCCATCAGTGAGTCGGACAGGGTCGGTAGCTACACCTTC. This encodes CAISESDRVGSYTF.

The rearrangement joins TRBV19 to TRBJ1-2, with D tentatively TRBD1 (6 bases). Germline V gives CDR1 LNHDA, CDR2 SQIVND (reference sequence). The V and J ends lost 6 bases and 1 base respectively, with 12 bases between them. The CDR3 length is 14 residues. The CDR3 region is CASRSDSVNYGYTF. CDR3 in DNA: TGTGCCAGTAGATCGGACAGCGTTAACTATGGCTACACCTTC.

The CDR3 region is CASSLTGTGFYEQYF. In DNA form, the CDR3 reads TGTGCCAGCAGCCTTACCGGGACAGGGTTTTACGAGCAGTACTTC. The chain has TRBV7-8 and TRBJ2-7, with TRBD1 identical over 9 bases. The CDR3 sequence is 15 residues long. Looked up from germline, CDR1 is SGHVS and CDR2 is FQNEAQ. J gave up 4 bases and V 5 bases, and 9 bases lay outside the gene matches.

V gene TRBV7-9 combines with J gene TRBJ1-1; 10 bases map to TRBD1. The J segment lost 0 bases and the V segment lost 3 bases, leaving 7 bases of the junction unmatched. The germline CDR1 and CDR2 sequences are SEHNR and FQNEAQ (reference sequence). The length of the CDR3 is 17 residues. This CDR3 reads CASSLTGGTTLNTEAFF. The DNA for the CDR3 is TGTGCCAGCAGCTTGACAGGGGGCACAACCTTGAACACTGAAGCTTTCTTT.

V is TRBV19 and J is TRBJ1-5; D is perhaps TRBD1 (5 bases). The V gene's germline CDR1 is LNHDA and CDR2 SQIVND (reference sequence). The ends were cut back, 0 bases at V and 4 bases at J, with 13 bases in the middle. This CDR3 has 16 residues. CDR3 in DNA: TGTGCCAGTAGTATAGACCGGGACCTGCGGAATCAGCCCCAGCATTTT. Protein sequence: CASSIDRDLRNQPQHF. The variable domain in full, with the rest retrieved from reference TRBV19 and TRBJ1-5, is DGGITQSPKYLFRKEGQNVTLSCEQNLNHDAMYWYRQDPGQGLRLIYYSQIVNDFQKGDIAEGYSVSREKKESFPLTVTSAQKNPTAFYLCASSIDRDLRNQPQHFGDGTRLSIL.

The DNA for the CDR3 is TGCAGCGTTGACAAAGGGACAGGGAATTGGGAGACCCAGTACTTC. Translated, it gives CSVDKGTGNWETQYF. V is TRBV29-1 and J is TRBJ2-5; TRBD1 matches 9 bases. From germline, CDR1 is SQVTM and CDR2 ANQGSEA. CDR3 length: 15 amino acids. Trimming cost V 3 bases and J 5 bases; bases outside gene matches: 10.

This clone was picked up one time. V and J are TRBV2 and TRBJ1-5; D gene uncertain. With 8 bases removed from V and 7 bases from J, the gap between germline ends came to 21 bases. Germline-derived CDR1 and CDR2 are SNHLY and FYNNEI. This CDR3 is built from 15 residues. The CDR3 is CASGGQVNREQPQHF. In DNA, the CDR3 is TGTGCCAGCGGAGGGCAGGTCAATCGTGAACAGCCCCAGCATTTT. The complete variable domain, with remaining parts taken from reference TRBV2 and TRBJ1-5, reads EPEVTQTPSHQVTQMGQEVILRCVPISNHLYFYWYRQILGQKVEFLVSFYNNEISEKSEIFDDQFSVERPDGSNFTLKIRSTKLEDSAMYFCASGGQVNREQPQHFGDGTRLSIL.

The chain uses TRBV5-1 and TRBJ1-3, with 8 nucleotides matching TRBD1. The CDR3 consists of 16 residues. Trimming at V came to 3 bases and at J to 3 bases, leaving 8 bases not matched to a gene. Germline V lookup: CDR1 SGHRS, CDR2 YFSETQ. CDR3 in DNA: TGCGCCAGCAGCTCAGGGGGCGGAATGGTTGGAAACACCATATATTTT. Protein sequence: CASSSGGGMVGNTIYF.

The chain carries TRBV2 and TRBJ2-1, with TRBD2 matching 11 bases. V lost 4 bases to trimming and J lost 12 bases; unmatched junction nucleotides: 11. CDR1 SNHLY and CDR2 FYNNEI come from the germline V gene. CDR3 size: 15 residues. CDR3 loop: CASSVGIAGGSGQFF. The DNA of the CDR3 is TGTGCCAGCAGTGTCGGGATAGCGGGAGGGAGTGGGCAGTTCTTC.

The V gene is TRBV7-9, the J gene TRBJ1-2; possibly TRBD1 for D (5 bases). Per the germline V gene, CDR1 is SEHNR and CDR2 is FQNEAQ (reference sequence). CDR3 length: 14 amino acids. V lost 3 bases, J lost 0 bases, and 8 bases lay in between. CDR3 residues: CASSLTVPNYGYTF. The DNA for the CDR3 is TGTGCCAGCAGCTTGACAGTCCCTAACTATGGCTACACCTTC.

The chain is built from TRBV11-2 and TRBJ1-2; 7 positions match TRBD1. The CDR3 covers 12 residues. The germline V gene has CDR1 SGHAT and CDR2 FQNNGV. V was clipped by 6 bases and J by 2 bases; unmatched bases: 0. The CDR3 here is CASRTGNYGYTF. The CDR3 DNA reads TGTGCCAGCAGGACAGGGAACTATGGCTACACCTTC.

The CDR3 nucleotides are TGTGCCAGCAGCACCCATTGGCAAGGGAGGCAGCCCCAGCATTTT. Translated: CASSTHWQGRQPQHF. V usage is TRBV5-8 and J usage is TRBJ1-5; D call uncertain. The CDR3 spans 15 residues. Germline V CDR1 and CDR2: SGHTS, YDEGEE. The V gene lost 4 bases and the J gene lost 7 bases, with 18 bases spanning the gap.

This sequence joins TRBV18 and TRBJ1-2; 9 bases align to TRBD1. Germline V CDR1 and CDR2: KGHSH, LQKENI. Unmatched junction bases numbered 2, after V lost 3 bases and J lost 6 bases. CDR3 length: 13 residues. CDR3: CASSPRTGDGYTF. CDR3 in DNA: TGTGCCAGCTCACCCCGGACAGGGGATGGCTACACCTTC.

The rearrangement joins TRBV10-3 to TRBJ2-7; D not certain. Germline-derived CDR1 and CDR2 are ENHRY and SYGVKD. This CDR3 region has 16 residues. Trimming stripped 6 bases from V and 0 bases from J, with 18 bases between. The CDR3 here is CAISIDHSDLSYEQYF. The CDR3 bases are TGTGCCATCAGCATCGATCACAGCGACCTCTCCTACGAGCAGTACTTC.

The rearrangement links TRBV5-6 to TRBJ2-2, with TRBD2 as a possible D gene (6 bases). Germline CDR1 is SGHDT and CDR2 is YYEEEE. This CDR3 region has 15 residues. V was cut by 4 bases and J by 5 bases, with 15 bases left in between. CDR3 coding DNA: TGTGCCAGCAGCCCGACTACGCGGGGTACCGGGGAGCTGTTTTTT. Protein: CASSPTTRGTGELFF.

The table lists this clone with a count of one. The CDR3 nucleotides are TGCGCCAGCAGCCGGGACAGAGAGAGCACAGATACGCAGTATTTT. Protein product: CASSRDRESTDTQYF. The J gene is TRBJ2-3, the V gene TRBV4-1, with TRBD1 identical over 7 bases. There are 15 residues in the CDR3. V gave up 4 bases and J gave up 0 bases; unmatched junction bases: 4. Germline values: CDR1 MGHRA, CDR2 YSYEKL.

The V gene is TRBV7-9, the J gene TRBJ1-1; D is perhaps TRBD1 (5 bases). Germline loops: CDR1 SEHNR, CDR2 FQNEAQ (reference sequence). V lost 4 bases and J 1 base, leaving 13 bases between the germline ends. This CDR3 comprises 15 residues. The CDR3: CASSWGTAANTEAFF. DNA of the CDR3: TGTGCCAGCAGCTGGGGGACCGCGGCGAACACTGAAGCTTTCTTT.

V gene TRBV18 combines with J gene TRBJ1-5, with TRBD1 as a possible D gene (6 bases). Trimming shortened V by 4 bases and J by 7 bases, and 17 bases separated the two germline ends. Germline loops: CDR1 KGHSH, CDR2 LQKENI. The CDR3 consists of 15 residues. For the CDR3, the DNA is TGTGCCAGCTCACTGGAACAGGGAGGCCAACAGCCCCAGCATTTT. Translated: CASSLEQGGQQPQHF.

The CDR3 loop is CASSFTERQPQHF. In nucleotides, the CDR3 is TGCGCCAGCAGTTTTACTGAACGTCAGCCCCAGCATTTT. The chain is built from TRBV4-3 and TRBJ1-5; no clear D gene. Trimming stripped 6 bases from V and 6 bases from J, with 12 bases between. The CDR3 consists of 13 residues. Germline CDR1 and CDR2: LGHNA and YSLEER.

For the CDR3, the DNA is TGTGCCAGCAGAGGCGGATCCTACAATGAGCAGTTCTTC. Amino acid sequence: CASRGGSYNEQFF. This chain joins TRBV7-3 and TRBJ2-1; no reliable D call. Trimming stripped 6 bases from V and 1 base from J, with 7 bases between. Germline lookup yields CDR1 SGHTA and CDR2 FQGTGA. The CDR3 sequence is 13 residues long.